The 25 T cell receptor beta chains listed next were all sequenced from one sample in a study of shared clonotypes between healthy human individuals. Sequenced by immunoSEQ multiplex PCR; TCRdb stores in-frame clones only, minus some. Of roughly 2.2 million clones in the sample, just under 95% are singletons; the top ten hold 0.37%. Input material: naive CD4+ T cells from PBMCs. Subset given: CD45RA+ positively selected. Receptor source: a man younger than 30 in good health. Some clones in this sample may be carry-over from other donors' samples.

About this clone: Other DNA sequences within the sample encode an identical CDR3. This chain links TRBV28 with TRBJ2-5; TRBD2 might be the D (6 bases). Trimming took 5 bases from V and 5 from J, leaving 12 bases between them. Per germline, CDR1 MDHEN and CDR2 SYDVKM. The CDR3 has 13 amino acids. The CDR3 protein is CASSRRVGETQYF. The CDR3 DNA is TGTGCCAGCAGTCGGAGGGTGGGGGAGACCCAGTACTTC.

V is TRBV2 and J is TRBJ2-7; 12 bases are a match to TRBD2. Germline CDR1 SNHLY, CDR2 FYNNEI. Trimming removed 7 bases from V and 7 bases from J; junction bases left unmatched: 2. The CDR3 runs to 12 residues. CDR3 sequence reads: CASTSGRGEQYF. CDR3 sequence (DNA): TGTGCCAGCACTAGCGGGAGGGGGGAGCAGTACTTC.

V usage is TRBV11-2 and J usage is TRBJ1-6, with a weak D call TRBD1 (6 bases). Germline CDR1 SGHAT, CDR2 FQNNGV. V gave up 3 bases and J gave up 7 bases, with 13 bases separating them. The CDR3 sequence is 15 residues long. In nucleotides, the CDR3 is TGTGCCAGCAGCTTCCCCGGGGGCTTAAATTCACCCCTCCACTTT. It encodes CASSFPGGLNSPLHF.

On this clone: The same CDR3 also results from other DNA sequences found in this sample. The CDR3 sequence: CASSTRGNQPQHF. CDR3 in DNA: TGTGCCAGTAGTACAAGGGGCAATCAGCCCCAGCATTTT. V usage is TRBV19 and J usage is TRBJ1-5; D is undetermined. CDR3 length: 13 residues. Per germline, CDR1 LNHDA and CDR2 SQIVND (reference sequence). V lost 4 bases and J 2 bases, leaving 6 bases between the germline ends.

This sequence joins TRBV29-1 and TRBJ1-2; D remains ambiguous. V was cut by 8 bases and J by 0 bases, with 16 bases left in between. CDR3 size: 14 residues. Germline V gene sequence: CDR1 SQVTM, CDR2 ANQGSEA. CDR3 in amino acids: CSFGLNGANYGYTF. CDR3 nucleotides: TGCAGCTTTGGCCTGAATGGGGCTAACTATGGCTACACCTTC.

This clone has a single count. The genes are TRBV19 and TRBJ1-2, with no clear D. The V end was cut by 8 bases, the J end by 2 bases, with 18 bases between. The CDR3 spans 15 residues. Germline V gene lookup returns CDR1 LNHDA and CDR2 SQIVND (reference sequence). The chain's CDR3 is CASLIALTLNYGYTF. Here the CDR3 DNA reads TGTGCCAGTTTAATAGCCTTAACGTTAAACTATGGCTACACCTTC.

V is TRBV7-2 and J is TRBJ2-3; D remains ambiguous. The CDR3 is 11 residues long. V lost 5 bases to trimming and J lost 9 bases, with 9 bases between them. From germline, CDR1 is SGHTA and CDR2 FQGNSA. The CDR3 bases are TGTGCCAGCAGCCCCATAGGGACGCAGTATTTT. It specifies CASSPIGTQYF.

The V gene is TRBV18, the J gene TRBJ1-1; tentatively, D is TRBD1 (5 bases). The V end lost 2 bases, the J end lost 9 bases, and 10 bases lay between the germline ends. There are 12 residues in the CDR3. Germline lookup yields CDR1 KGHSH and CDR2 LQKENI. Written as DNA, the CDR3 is TGTGCCAGCTCACCAGACAGCCCGCAAGCTTTCTTT. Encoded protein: CASSPDSPQAFF.

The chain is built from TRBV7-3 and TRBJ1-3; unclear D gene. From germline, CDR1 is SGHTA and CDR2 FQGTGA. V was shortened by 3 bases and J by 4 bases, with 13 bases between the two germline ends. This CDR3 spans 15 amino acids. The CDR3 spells CASSFDSGRGNTIYF. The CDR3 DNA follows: TGTGCCAGCAGCTTCGATTCCGGGCGAGGAAACACCATATATTTT.

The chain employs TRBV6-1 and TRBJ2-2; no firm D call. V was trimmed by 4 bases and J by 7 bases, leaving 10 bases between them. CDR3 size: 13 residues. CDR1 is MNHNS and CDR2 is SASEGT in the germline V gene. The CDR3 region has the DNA TGTGCCAGCAGTGGTCGGGTGTACGGGGAGCTGTTTTTT. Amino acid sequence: CASSGRVYGELFF.

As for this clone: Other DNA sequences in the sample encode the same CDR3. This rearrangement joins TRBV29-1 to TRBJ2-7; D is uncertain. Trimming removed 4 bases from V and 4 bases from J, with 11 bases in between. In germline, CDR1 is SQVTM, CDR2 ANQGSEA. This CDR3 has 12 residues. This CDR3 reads CSVVGNSYEQYF. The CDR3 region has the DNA TGCAGCGTTGTAGGGAACTCTTACGAGCAGTACTTC.

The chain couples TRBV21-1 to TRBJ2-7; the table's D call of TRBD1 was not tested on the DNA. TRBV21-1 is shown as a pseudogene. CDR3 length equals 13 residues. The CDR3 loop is CASSKAQGPEQYF. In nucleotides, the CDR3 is TGTGCCAGCAGCAAAGCGCAGGGGCCCGAGCAGTACTTC.

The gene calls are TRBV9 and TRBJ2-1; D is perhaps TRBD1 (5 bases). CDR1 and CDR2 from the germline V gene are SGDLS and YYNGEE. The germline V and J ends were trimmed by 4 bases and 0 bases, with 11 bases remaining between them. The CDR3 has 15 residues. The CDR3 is CASSPRQTSYNEQFF. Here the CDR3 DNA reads TGTGCCAGCAGCCCGCGACAGACCTCCTACAATGAGCAGTTCTTC.

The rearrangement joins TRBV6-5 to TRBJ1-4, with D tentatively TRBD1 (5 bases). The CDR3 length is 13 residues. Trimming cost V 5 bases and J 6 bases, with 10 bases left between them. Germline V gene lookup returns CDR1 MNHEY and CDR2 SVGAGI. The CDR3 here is CASSLPGHEKLFF. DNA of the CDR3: TGTGCCAGCAGTCTACCGGGACATGAAAAACTGTTTTTT.

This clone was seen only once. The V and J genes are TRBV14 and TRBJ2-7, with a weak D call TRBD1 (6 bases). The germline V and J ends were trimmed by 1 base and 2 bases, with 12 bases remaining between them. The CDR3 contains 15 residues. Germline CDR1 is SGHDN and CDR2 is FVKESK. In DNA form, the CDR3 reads TGTGCCAGCAGCCAAGCGGGATGGGGGCCCTACGAGCAGTACTTC. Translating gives CASSQAGWGPYEQYF.

The CDR3: CASSLMGSTEAFF. For the CDR3, the DNA is TGTGCCAGCAGCTTAATGGGGAGCACTGAAGCTTTCTTT. This chain connects TRBV7-6 to TRBJ1-1; D gene ambiguous. The CDR3 extends over 13 amino acids. V shed 2 bases and J shed 4 bases, with 8 bases lying between them. CDR1 is SGHVS, CDR2 FNYEAQ, per germline.

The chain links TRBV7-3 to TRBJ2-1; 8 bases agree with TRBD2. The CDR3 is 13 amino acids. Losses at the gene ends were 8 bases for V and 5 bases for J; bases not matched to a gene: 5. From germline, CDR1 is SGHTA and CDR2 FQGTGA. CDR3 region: CASGGRKNNEQFF. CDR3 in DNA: TGTGCCAGCGGCGGGAGGAAAAACAATGAGCAGTTCTTC.

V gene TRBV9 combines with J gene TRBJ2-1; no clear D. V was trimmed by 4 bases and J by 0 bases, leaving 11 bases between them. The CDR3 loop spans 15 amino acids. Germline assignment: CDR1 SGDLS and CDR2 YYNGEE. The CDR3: CASSLDESSYNEQFF. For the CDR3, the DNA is TGTGCCAGCAGCCTCGACGAAAGCTCCTACAATGAGCAGTTCTTC.

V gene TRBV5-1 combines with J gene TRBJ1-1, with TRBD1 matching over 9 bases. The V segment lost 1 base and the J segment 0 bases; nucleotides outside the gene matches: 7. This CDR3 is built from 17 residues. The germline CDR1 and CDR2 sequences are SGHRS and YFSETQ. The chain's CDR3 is CASSLPWTGDMNTEAFF. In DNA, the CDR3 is TGCGCCAGCAGCTTGCCCTGGACAGGGGACATGAACACTGAAGCTTTCTTT.

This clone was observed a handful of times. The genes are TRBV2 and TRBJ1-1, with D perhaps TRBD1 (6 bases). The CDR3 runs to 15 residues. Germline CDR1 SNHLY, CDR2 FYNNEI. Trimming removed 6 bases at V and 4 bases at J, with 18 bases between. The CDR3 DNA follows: TGTGCCAGCAGCGGCCCTGGAGGGGGGATCACTGAAGCTTTCTTT. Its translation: CASSGPGGGITEAFF.

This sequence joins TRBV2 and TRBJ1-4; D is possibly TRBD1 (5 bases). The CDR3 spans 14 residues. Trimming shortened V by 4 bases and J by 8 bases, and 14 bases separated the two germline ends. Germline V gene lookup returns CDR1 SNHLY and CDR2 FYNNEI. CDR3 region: CASSVPGVREKLFF. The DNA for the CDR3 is TGTGCCAGCAGTGTACCGGGGGTGCGAGAAAAACTGTTTTTT. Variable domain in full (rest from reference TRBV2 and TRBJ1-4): EPEVTQTPSHQVTQMGQEVILRCVPISNHLYFYWYRQILGQKVEFLVSFYNNEISEKSEIFDDQFSVERPDGSNFTLKIRSTKLEDSAMYFCASSVPGVREKLFFGSGTQLSVL.

CDR3 sequence (DNA): TGTGCCACCCGTCGGGGGGTGTCCTACGAGCAGTACTTC. Translation: CATRRGVSYEQYF. The chain has TRBV2 and TRBJ2-7, with 7 nucleotides matching TRBD2. CDR1 is SNHLY, CDR2 FYNNEI, per germline. J gave up 1 base and V 10 bases, and 7 bases lay outside the gene matches. This CDR3 has 13 amino acids.

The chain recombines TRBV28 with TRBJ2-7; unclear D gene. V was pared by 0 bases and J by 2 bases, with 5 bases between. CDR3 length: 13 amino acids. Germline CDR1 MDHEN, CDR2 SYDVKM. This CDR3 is CASSLWAAYEQYF. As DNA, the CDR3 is TGTGCCAGCAGTTTATGGGCAGCCTACGAGCAGTACTTC. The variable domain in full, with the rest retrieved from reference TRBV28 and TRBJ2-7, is DVKVTQSSRYLVKRTGEKVFLECVQDMDHENMFWYRQDPGLGLRLIYFSYDVKMKEKGDIPEGYSVSREKKERFSLILESASTNQTSMYLCASSLWAAYEQYFGPGTRLTVT.

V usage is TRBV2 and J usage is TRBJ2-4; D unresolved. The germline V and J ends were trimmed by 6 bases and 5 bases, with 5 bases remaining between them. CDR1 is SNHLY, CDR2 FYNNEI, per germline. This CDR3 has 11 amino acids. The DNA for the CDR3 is TGTGCCAGCAGCCAAGAAAACATTCAGTACTTC. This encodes CASSQENIQYF.

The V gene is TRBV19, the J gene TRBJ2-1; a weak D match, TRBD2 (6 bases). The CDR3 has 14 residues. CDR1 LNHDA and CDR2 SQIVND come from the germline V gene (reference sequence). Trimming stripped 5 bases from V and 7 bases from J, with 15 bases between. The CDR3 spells CASSAQGRQNEQFF. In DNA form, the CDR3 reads TGTGCCAGTAGTGCTCAAGGGAGGCAGAATGAGCAGTTCTTC.